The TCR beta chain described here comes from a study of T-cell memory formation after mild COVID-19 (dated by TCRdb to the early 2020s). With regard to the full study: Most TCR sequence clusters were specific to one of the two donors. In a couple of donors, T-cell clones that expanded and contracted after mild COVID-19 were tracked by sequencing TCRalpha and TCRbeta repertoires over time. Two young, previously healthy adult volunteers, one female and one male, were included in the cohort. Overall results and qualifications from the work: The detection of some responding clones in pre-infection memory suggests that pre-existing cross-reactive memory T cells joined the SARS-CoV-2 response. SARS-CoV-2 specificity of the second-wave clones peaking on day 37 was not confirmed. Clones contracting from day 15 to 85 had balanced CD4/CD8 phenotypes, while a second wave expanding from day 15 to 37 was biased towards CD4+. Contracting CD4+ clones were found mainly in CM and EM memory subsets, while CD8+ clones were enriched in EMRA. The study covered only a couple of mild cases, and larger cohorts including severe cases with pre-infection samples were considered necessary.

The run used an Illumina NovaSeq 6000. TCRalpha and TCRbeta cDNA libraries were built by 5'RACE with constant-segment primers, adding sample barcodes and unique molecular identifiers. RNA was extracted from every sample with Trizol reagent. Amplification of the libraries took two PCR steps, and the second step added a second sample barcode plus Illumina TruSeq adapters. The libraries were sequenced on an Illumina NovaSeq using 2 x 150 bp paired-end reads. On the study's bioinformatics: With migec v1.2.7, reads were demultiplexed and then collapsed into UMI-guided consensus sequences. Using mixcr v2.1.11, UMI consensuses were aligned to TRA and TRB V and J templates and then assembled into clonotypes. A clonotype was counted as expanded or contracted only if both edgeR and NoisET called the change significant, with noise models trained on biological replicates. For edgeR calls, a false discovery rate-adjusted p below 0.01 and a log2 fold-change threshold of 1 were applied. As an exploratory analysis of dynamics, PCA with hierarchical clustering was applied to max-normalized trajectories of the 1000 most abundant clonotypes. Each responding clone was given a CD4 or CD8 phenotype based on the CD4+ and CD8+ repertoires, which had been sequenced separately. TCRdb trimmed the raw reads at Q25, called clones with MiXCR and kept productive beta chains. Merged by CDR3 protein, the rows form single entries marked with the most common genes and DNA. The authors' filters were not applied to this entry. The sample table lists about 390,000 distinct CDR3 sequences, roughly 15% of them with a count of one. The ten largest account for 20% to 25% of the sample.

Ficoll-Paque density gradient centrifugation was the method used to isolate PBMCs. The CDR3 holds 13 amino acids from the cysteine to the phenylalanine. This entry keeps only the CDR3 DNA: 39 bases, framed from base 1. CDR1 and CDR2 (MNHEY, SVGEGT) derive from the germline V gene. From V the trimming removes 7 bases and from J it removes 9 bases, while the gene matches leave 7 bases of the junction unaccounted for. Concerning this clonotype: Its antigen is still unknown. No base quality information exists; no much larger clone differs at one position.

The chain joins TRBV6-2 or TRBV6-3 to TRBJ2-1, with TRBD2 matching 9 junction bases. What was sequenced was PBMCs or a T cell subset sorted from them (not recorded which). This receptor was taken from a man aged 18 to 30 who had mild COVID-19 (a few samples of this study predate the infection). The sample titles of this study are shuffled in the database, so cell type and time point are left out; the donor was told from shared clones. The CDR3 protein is CASKTSGGSEQFF. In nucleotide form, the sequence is TGTGCCAGCAAAACGAGCGGGGGGTCTGAGCAGTTCTTC.